This T cell receptor (beta chain) was recovered during a study of blood T cell repertoires in COVID-19. As for the study in general: Acute and convalescent COVID-19 specimens originated in the United States, Italy and Spain.

Recruited during active infection, patients (from Seattle) were subsequently followed longitudinally. Germline V lookup: CDR1 SGHAT, CDR2 FQNNGV. CDR3 length: 16 residues. V shed 4 bases and J shed 8 bases, with 21 bases lying between them. The method was immunoSEQ multiplex PCR; TCRdb's version includes in-frame clones alone and lacks a portion of them. The sample has fewer than 700,000 clones, roughly 89% seen once. The chain employs TRBV11-2 and TRBJ2-1; possible D gene TRBD2, 5 bases. The sequenced sample was peripheral blood. The receptor comes from a woman aged 50 to 65 with COVID-19, enrolled during active disease. As DNA, the CDR3 is TGTGCCAGCAGCTCCGGTCTGCGGGTGGGTGGGCATGAGCAGTTCTTC. Its protein product is CASSSGLRVGGHEQFF.